This T cell receptor (beta chain) was found in a study of beta chain features in type 1 diabetes. Study overall: There was similarity between patients and healthy donors in age, gender and cell yields. Study results and limitations: Within patients, naive, central memory and Treg TCRB repertoires seemed more similar than within healthy donors.

Sorted cells reached over 95% purity in every population. The CDR3 extends over 18 amino acids. The germline V and J ends were trimmed by 4 bases and 1 base, with 22 bases remaining between them. Germline loops: CDR1 MGHDK, CDR2 SYGVNS. Notes on this clone: The antigen remains unidentified.

Expressed TCRB transcripts got sequenced, as all isolated RNA was reverse transcribed. There were 3 million to 4 million reads on average in the naive, central memory and regulatory T cell samples. TCRdb keeps only in-frame clones here, not all; method: immunoSEQ multiplex PCR. The data hold roughly 300,000 clones, with 7.5% to 9% observed a single time. The chain couples TRBV25-1 to TRBJ1-1; maybe TRBD1 (5 bases). The source material was central memory CD4+ T cells from blood. This clonotype was sampled from a woman between 18 and 30 years old in good health. CDR3: CASSGSRTGQLWNTEAFF. The DNA for the CDR3 is TGTGCCAGCAGTGGATCTCGTACGGGGCAGCTGTGGAACACTGAAGCTTTCTTT.